This T cell receptor beta chain comes out of a study of identical twins. V gave up 0 bases and J gave up 2 bases; unmatched junction bases: 8. This CDR3 has 19 residues. The cDNA had a unique molecular identifier and a template-switch universal primer site. From the 5' RACE reads, TCRdb called clonotypes with MiXCR, one entry per CDR3 protein. There are about 890,000 distinct CDR3 sequences in the sample; 12% occur only once, and around 1.5% lies in the top ten. This sample was also put to use in a study of yellow fever vaccine responses in identical twins.

The sequenced material came from PBMCs. The chain links TRBV12-3 or TRBV12-4 to TRBJ2-7; 15 bases align to TRBD2. The TCR originated in a woman in her late teens or twenties in good health. The CDR3 protein is CASSLAPGLAGGPAYEQYF. CDR3 coding DNA: TGTGCCAGCAGTTTAGCGCCTGGACTAGCGGGAGGGCCGGCCTACGAGCAGTACTTC.